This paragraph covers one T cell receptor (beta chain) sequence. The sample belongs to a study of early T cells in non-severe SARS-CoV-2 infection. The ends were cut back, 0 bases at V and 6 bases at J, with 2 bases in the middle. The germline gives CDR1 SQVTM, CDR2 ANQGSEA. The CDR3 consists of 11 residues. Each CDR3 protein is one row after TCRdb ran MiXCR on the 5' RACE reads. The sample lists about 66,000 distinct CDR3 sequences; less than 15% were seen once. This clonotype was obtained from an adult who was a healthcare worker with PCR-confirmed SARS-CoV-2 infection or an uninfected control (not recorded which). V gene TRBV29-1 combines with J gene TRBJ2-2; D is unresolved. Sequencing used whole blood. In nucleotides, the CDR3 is TGCAGCGTTGAAGACCCCGGGGAGCTGTTTTTT. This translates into CSVEDPGELFF.